This TCR beta chain stems from a study of post-analysis software for immune sequencing data. Study-wide results and limits: Patients showed TRBV5-6, TRBV5-1 and TRBV20-1 among a handful of TRBV segments more frequent than in controls. Strong co-clustering by F measure linked samples that shared a preparation batch.

Tagging with unique molecular identifiers was a feature of the TCR beta cDNA libraries. Once about 0.9 to 11 million T cells were used, some 500,000 cDNA molecules resulted. A single record per CDR3 protein comes from TCRdb applying MiXCR to the PCR reads. The sample records hundreds of thousands of distinct CDR3 sequences, around 50% being singletons. This clonotype has just a few counts. Its specificity is unknown. The CDR3 contains 14 residues. Germline loops: CDR1 MNHEY, CDR2 SVGEGT. V was trimmed by 4 bases and J by 6 bases, leaving 13 bases between them. The source of this sequence is a girl aged 5-17 years with multiple sclerosis. Sequenced material: blood. V and J are TRBV6-2 or TRBV6-3 and TRBJ2-1; tentatively, D is TRBD1 or TRBD2 (5 bases each). In nucleotides, the CDR3 is TGTGCCAGCAGTTCCATTCGAGGGGCCAATGAGCAGTTCTTC. Encoded protein: CASSSIRGANEQFF.